This T cell receptor (beta chain) emerged from a study of response to subunit inactivated influenza vaccine. TCRdb processed the RT-PCR reads anew with MiXCR; each CDR3 protein has one entry. In the table there are 800,000 or so distinct CDR3 sequences, 21% of which are singletons. The CDR3 sequence is 17 residues long. In this sample, this clonotype turned up a few times. Its antigen is not known. Points from the study as a whole: Authors suggested seasonal influenza vaccinations each recruit few new T cells.

The sequenced sample was PBMCs from blood, obtained approximately 5 days after vaccination. V and J are TRBV21-1 and TRBJ2-5; TRBD2, the table's D call, was not compared with the DNA. TRBV21-1 is termed a pseudogene. The origin of this receptor is a man in his fifties or sixties who received an inactivated influenza vaccine. CDR3 in DNA: TGTGCCAGCAGCAAATACAGGCCGACTAGCGGGGAAGAGACCCAGTACTTC. The encoded protein is CASSKYRPTSGEETQYF.